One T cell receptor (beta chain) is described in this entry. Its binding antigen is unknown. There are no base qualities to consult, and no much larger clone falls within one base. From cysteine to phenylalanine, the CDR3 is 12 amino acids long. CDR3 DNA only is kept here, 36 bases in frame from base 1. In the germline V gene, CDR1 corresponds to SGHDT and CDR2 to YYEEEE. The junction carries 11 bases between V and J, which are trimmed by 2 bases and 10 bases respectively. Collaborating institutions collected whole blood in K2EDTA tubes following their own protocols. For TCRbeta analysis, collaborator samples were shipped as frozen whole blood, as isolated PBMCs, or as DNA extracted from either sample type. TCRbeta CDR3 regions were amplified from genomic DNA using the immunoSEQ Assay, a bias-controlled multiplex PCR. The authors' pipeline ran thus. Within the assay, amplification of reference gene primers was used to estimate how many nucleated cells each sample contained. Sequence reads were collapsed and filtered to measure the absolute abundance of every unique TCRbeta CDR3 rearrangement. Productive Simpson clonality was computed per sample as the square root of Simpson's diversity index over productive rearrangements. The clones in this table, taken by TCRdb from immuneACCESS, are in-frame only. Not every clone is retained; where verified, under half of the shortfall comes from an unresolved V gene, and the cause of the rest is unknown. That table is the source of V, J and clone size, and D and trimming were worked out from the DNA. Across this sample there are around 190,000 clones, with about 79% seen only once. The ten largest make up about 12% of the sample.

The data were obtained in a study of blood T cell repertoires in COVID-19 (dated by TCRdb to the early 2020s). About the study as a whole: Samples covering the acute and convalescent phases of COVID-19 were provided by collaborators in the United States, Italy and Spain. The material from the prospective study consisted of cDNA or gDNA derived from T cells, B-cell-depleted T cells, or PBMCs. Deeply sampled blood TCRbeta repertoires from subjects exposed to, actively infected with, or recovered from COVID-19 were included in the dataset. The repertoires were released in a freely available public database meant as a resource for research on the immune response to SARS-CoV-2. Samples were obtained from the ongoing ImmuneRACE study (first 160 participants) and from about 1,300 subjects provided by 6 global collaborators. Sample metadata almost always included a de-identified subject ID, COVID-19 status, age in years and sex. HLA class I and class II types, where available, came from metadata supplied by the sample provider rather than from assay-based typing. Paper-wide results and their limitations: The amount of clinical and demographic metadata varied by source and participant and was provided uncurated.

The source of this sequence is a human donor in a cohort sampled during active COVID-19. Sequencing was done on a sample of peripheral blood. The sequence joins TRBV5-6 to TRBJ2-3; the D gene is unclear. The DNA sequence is TGTGCCAGCAGCTTAGGCAGGCCGGCGCAGTATTTT. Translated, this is CASSLGRPAQYF.